The source of this TCR beta chain is a study of blood T cell repertoires in COVID-19. The wider study: COVID-19 samples from acute and convalescent phases originated in the United States, Italy and Spain. T cells, B-cell-depleted T cells, or PBMCs provided the cDNA or gDNA that served as material.

As handled by the study authors: For nucleated cells, counts were estimated from reference gene primer amplification. Clones were sequenced by immunoSEQ multiplex PCR, and TCRdb holds only the in-frame ones, with some missing. That table furnishes V, J and clone size, whereas the DNA furnished D and trimming. The repertoire holds tens of thousands of clones, with around 79% as singletons. Germline assignment: CDR1 SGHNT and CDR2 YENEEA. This CDR3 has 14 amino acids. V dropped 2 bases and J dropped 2; count of bases not matched to a gene: 3. This clone was counted between two and nine times. The TCR was taken from a man between 65 and 85 years old with active or convalescent COVID-19. The chain carries TRBV11-3 and TRBJ2-7, with 7 nucleotides matching TRBD2. Source material: peripheral blood. The CDR3 loop reads CASSLTAGPYEQYF. CDR3 in DNA: TGTGCCAGCAGCTTAACAGCGGGACCCTACGAGCAGTACTTC.